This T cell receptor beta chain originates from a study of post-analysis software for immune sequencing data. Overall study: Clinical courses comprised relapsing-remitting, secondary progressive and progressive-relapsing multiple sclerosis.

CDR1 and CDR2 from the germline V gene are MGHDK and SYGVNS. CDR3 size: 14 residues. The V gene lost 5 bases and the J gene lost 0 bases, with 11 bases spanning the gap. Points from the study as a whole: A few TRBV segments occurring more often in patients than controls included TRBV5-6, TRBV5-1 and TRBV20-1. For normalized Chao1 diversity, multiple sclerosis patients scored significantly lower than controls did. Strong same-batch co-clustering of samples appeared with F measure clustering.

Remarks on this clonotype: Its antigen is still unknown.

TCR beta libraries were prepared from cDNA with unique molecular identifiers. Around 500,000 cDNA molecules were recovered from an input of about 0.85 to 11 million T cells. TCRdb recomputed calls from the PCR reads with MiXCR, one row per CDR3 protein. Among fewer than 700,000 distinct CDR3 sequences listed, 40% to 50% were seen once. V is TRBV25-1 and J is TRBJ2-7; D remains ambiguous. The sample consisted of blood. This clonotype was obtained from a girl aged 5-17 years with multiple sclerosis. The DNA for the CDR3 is TGTGCCAGCAGTCAGGAAATTGGCTCCTACGAGCAGTACTTC. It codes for CASSQEIGSYEQYF.